The text below deals with one T cell receptor beta chain. The data are from a study of blood T cell repertoires in COVID-19. Assay: immunoSEQ multiplex PCR; the TCRdb copy retains only in-frame clones and omits some. Here the sample spans fewer than 350,000 clones, 80% to 90% being singletons. Trimming took 4 bases from V and 5 from J, leaving 8 bases between them. Germline lookup yields CDR1 MNHEY and CDR2 SVGAGI. This CDR3 spans 12 amino acids. This sequence originates from a woman between 45 and 65 years old who had recovered from COVID-19. V and J are TRBV6-5 and TRBJ1-2; D is unresolved. Sequencing input: peripheral blood. In DNA, the CDR3 is TGTGCCAGCAGTTCGAGCCTGTATGGCTACACCTTC. Translation gives CASSSSLYGYTF.